The 27 T cell receptor beta chains reported below all come from one sample, sequenced in a study of CD8 T cells in Susac syndrome. An input of roughly 0.45 to 1 ug of RNA was subjected to reverse transcription using random hexamers. One entry per CDR3 protein, called by TCRdb with MiXCR from the immunoSEQ multiplex PCR reads. The sample yields 140,000 or so distinct CDR3 sequences, about 94% seen once. The sample comprised CD4+ T cells from PBMCs. Receptors were obtained from a human donor with Susac syndrome.

CDR3 nucleotide sequence: TGTGCCAGCAGACTAGCGGGAACCACAGATACGCAGTATTTT. Its translation is CASRLAGTTDTQYF. The gene calls are TRBV25-1 and TRBJ2-3; 10 bases map to TRBD2. Germline CDR1 and CDR2: MGHDK and SYGVNS. The CDR3 runs to 14 residues. V was clipped by 6 bases and J by 2 bases; unmatched bases: 2. The full variable domain, with the rest looked up from reference TRBV25-1 and TRBJ2-3, is EADIYQTPRYLVIGTGKKITLECSQTMGHDKMYWYQQDPGMELHLIHYSYGVNSTEKGDLSSESTVSRIRTEHFPLTLESARPSHTSQYLCASRLAGTTDTQYFGPGTRLTVL.

The J gene is TRBJ2-5, the V gene TRBV4-1, with 9 positions matching TRBD2. J gave up 1 base and V 1 base, and 7 bases lay outside the gene matches. The CDR3 consists of 17 residues. Germline values: CDR1 MGHRA, CDR2 YSYEKL. CDR3 sequence reads: CASSQGIAGAGQETQYF. The DNA of the CDR3 is TGCGCCAGCAGCCAAGGGATAGCGGGGGCCGGCCAAGAGACCCAGTACTTC.

CDR3 sequence: CASSFGLGETEAFF. CDR3 nucleotide sequence: TGTGCCAGCAGTTTTGGTTTGGGGGAAACTGAAGCTTTCTTT. The chain couples TRBV27 to TRBJ1-1, with a possible D match to TRBD1 (5 bases). CDR3 length: 14 amino acids. The germline gives CDR1 MNHEY, CDR2 SMNVEV (reference sequence). Trimming left V 3 bases short and J 5 bases short, with 13 bases between.

This chain links TRBV20-1 with TRBJ2-3, with TRBD2 matching over 9 bases. This CDR3 contains 14 residues. Germline loops: CDR1 DFQATT, CDR2 SNEGSKA (reference sequence). With 4 bases clipped from V and 1 base from J, the junction kept 3 bases outside the gene matches. CDR3 DNA sequence: TGCAGTGCTATCGAGCGGGAGGGCACAGATACGCAGTATTTT. As protein: CSAIEREGTDTQYF.

This chain connects TRBV9 to TRBJ2-5, with TRBD2 matching 8 bases. CDR1 is SGDLS, CDR2 YYNGEE, per germline. The CDR3 extends over 16 amino acids. V trimming: 0 bases; J trimming: 0 bases; junction bases outside the gene matches: 4. CDR3 sequence reads: CASSVAQREYQETQYF. The CDR3, as DNA: TGTGCCAGCAGCGTAGCCCAGCGGGAGTACCAAGAGACCCAGTACTTC.

V usage is TRBV4-1 and J usage is TRBJ1-1, with 7 bases lining up with TRBD1. The CDR3 is 17 amino acids. V lost 10 bases and J lost 11; bases outside the gene matches: 28. The germline V gene encodes CDR1 MGHRA and CDR2 YSYEKL. The CDR3 protein is CATQPMVGTERYPRAFF. The CDR3 coding sequence is TGCGCCACCCAGCCCATGGTGGGGACAGAACGCTACCCGCGGGCTTTCTTT.

The chain joins TRBV7-3 to TRBJ1-1; D is possibly TRBD1 (5 bases). Trimming removed 5 bases from V and 6 bases from J, with 13 bases in between. Per the germline V gene, CDR1 is SGHTA and CDR2 is FQGTGA. The CDR3 runs 13 residues. The CDR3 protein is CASSDGRDAEAFF. DNA for the CDR3: TGTGCCAGCAGCGATGGGCGGGACGCTGAAGCTTTCTTT.

This chain uses TRBV29-1 with TRBJ1-2, with a possible D match to TRBD1 (5 bases). Trimming left V 4 bases short and J 8 bases short, with 17 bases between. Per the germline V gene, CDR1 is SQVTM and CDR2 is ANQGSEA. The CDR3 covers 13 residues. CDR3 DNA: TGCAGCGTTGCTCCTTGGGGGGGTCGGGGCTACACCTTC. Amino acids: CSVAPWGGRGYTF.

The chain combines TRBV20-1 with TRBJ2-1; 7 bases agree with TRBD2. Unmatched junction bases numbered 14, after V lost 6 bases and J lost 9 bases. Germline V gene sequence: CDR1 DFQATT, CDR2 SNEGSKA (reference sequence). The CDR3 has 14 amino acids. The chain's CDR3 is CSARTRLGLGEQFF. CDR3 DNA: TGCAGTGCGAGGACTAGGTTGGGACTTGGTGAGCAGTTCTTC.

This sequence joins TRBV20-1 and TRBJ2-7, with TRBD1 identical over 9 bases. Germline V gene lookup returns CDR1 DFQATT and CDR2 SNEGSKA (reference sequence). The CDR3 spans 14 residues. The J segment lost 4 bases and the V segment lost 6 bases, leaving 10 bases of the junction unmatched. The CDR3 sequence is CSALPTGGNYEQYF. The CDR3 nucleotides read TGCAGTGCCCTGCCGACAGGGGGGAATTACGAGCAGTACTTC.

The chain joins TRBV12-3 or TRBV12-4 to TRBJ1-2, with D unclear. Trimming stripped 6 bases from V and 1 base from J, with 9 bases between. The CDR3 sequence is 13 residues long. The CDR3 reads CASSVDGNYGYTF. DNA of the CDR3: TGTGCCAGCAGCGTGGACGGTAACTATGGCTACACCTTC.

The V call is TRBV29-1, the J call TRBJ2-7, with no clear D. The CDR3 runs 13 residues. Trimming left V 6 bases short and J 3 bases short, with 15 bases between. From germline, CDR1 is SQVTM and CDR2 ANQGSEA. CDR3 DNA: TGCAGCGTGGGTAGTGGGCCTCACTACGAGCAGTACTTC. Translated: CSVGSGPHYEQYF.

This sequence joins TRBV19 and TRBJ1-2; maybe TRBD1 (5 bases). Germline CDR1 reads LNHDA; CDR2 reads SQIVND (reference sequence). The CDR3 sequence is 12 residues long. With 9 bases removed from V and 4 bases from J, the gap between germline ends came to 12 bases. CDR3 amino acids: CASRDSPYGYTF. For the CDR3, the DNA is TGTGCCAGCAGGGACTCCCCCTATGGCTACACCTTC.

This clonotype was observed once. This chain joins TRBV1 and TRBJ2-2; TRBD2 is the table's D call and was not checked against the DNA. TRBV1 is a recognized pseudogene. The CDR3 loop spans 19 amino acids. The CDR3 region has the DNA TGCACCAGCAGCCAAAAATCCCCGTGCAAGGGAGGGTACACCGGGGAGCTGTTTTTT. Its protein is CTSSQKSPCKGGYTGELFF.

This chain joins TRBV15 and TRBJ2-3; D gene ambiguous. CDR3 length equals 16 residues. Trimming removed 3 bases at V and 5 bases at J, with 18 bases between. CDR1 and CDR2 (germline): LNHNV, YYDKDF (reference sequence). CDR3 DNA sequence: TGTGCCACCAGCAGTCCCCCACTTGTGGGGAAAGATACGCAGTATTTT. It specifies CATSSPPLVGKDTQYF.

The chain couples TRBV4-1 to TRBJ2-7; 10 nucleotides align to TRBD2. Germline lookup yields CDR1 MGHRA and CDR2 YSYEKL. CDR3 size: 16 residues. The trim removed 4 bases at V and 5 bases at J, leaving 11 bases unmatched. The CDR3 here is CASSPRVLAGEHEQYF. The CDR3 DNA sequence: TGCGCCAGCAGCCCCCGGGTGCTAGCGGGAGAACACGAGCAGTACTTC.

This rearrangement joins TRBV20-1 to TRBJ2-7; 15 bases are shared with TRBD2. This CDR3 spans 16 amino acids. The germline CDR1 and CDR2 sequences are DFQATT and SNEGSKA (reference sequence). V lost 6 bases to trimming and J lost 4 bases; unmatched junction nucleotides: 10. In DNA, the CDR3 is TGCAGTGCGAAGGGACTAGCGGGAGGCGACGAGTACGAGCAGTACTTC. It codes for CSAKGLAGGDEYEQYF.

The chain recombines TRBV24-1 with TRBJ2-3; 9 bases match TRBD2. The CDR3 has 15 amino acids. The junction had 4 bases not matched to a gene; V was cut back by 4 bases and J by 3 bases. Germline values: CDR1 KGHDR, CDR2 SFDVKD. The CDR3 nucleotides are TGTGCCACCAGTGAAGCGGGGGGTCTAACAGATACGCAGTATTTT. It specifies CATSEAGGLTDTQYF.

This chain uses TRBV5-6 with TRBJ2-1; no firm D call. V was shortened by 0 bases and J by 3 bases, with 7 bases between the two germline ends. CDR1 and CDR2 from the germline V gene are SGHDT and YYEEEE. This CDR3 spans 14 amino acids. The CDR3 is CASSLGGRYNEQFF. The CDR3 coding sequence is TGTGCCAGCAGCTTGGGAGGTCGCTACAATGAGCAGTTCTTC.

The CDR3 reads CASSTASGPTGELFF. The CDR3 DNA reads TGTGCCAGCAGCACTGCTAGCGGTCCCACCGGGGAGCTGTTTTTT. The chain has TRBV7-2 and TRBJ2-2, with 7 bases aligning to TRBD2. CDR3 length: 15 amino acids. With 5 bases clipped from V and 4 bases from J, the junction kept 7 bases outside the gene matches. From germline, CDR1 is SGHTA and CDR2 FQGNSA.

J is TRBJ2-1 and V is TRBV29-1; perhaps TRBD2 as D (6 bases). Germline CDR1 is SQVTM and CDR2 is ANQGSEA. V lost 6 bases and J 5 bases, leaving 14 bases between the germline ends. The CDR3 length is 13 residues. CDR3 bases: TGCAGCGTGGCAGGACTACTCAACAATGAGCAGTTCTTC. Amino acids: CSVAGLLNNEQFF.

The chain recombines TRBV5-6 with TRBJ2-7; D gene uncertain. V dropped 4 bases and J dropped 7 bases, with 12 bases sitting between them. Germline V CDR1 and CDR2: SGHDT, YYEEEE. CDR3 length: 12 amino acids. The CDR3 loop is CASSLVSEEQYF. In nucleotides, the CDR3 is TGTGCCAGCAGCCTTGTCAGCGAAGAGCAGTACTTC. Full variable domain (missing parts from reference TRBV5-6 and TRBJ2-7): DAGVTQSPTHLIKTRGQQVTLRCSPKSGHDTVSWYQQALGQGPQFIFQYYEEEERQRGNFPDRFSGHQFPNYSSELNVNALLLGDSALYLCASSLVSEEQYFGPGTRLTVT.

This chain links TRBV10-2 with TRBJ1-6; D unclear. This CDR3 spans 13 amino acids. CDR1 WSHSY and CDR2 SAAADI come from the germline V gene. V lost 7 bases and J lost 9, with 13 bases in between. The CDR3 DNA follows: TGCGCCAGCAAGTTAACAGATCCTTCACCCCTCCACTTT. Translation: CASKLTDPSPLHF.

The chain uses TRBV20-1 and TRBJ2-7; TRBD2 aligns across 9 bases. J was trimmed by 3 bases and V by 3 bases; bases with no gene match: 3. The germline V gene has CDR1 DFQATT and CDR2 SNEGSKA (reference sequence). The CDR3 is 13 amino acids. CDR3 sequence: CSARERGDYEQYF. Here the CDR3 DNA reads TGCAGTGCTAGGGAGCGGGGGGACTACGAGCAGTACTTC.

The rearrangement joins TRBV7-8 to TRBJ1-2; D possibly corresponds to TRBD1 (6 bases). The germline gives CDR1 SGHVS, CDR2 FQNEAQ. There are 14 residues in the CDR3. Trimming left V 6 bases short and J 8 bases short, with 19 bases between. DNA for the CDR3: TGTGCCAGCAGTCTAAACTCACAGGGAGTCGGCTACACCTTC. Protein product: CASSLNSQGVGYTF.

The chain joins TRBV18 to TRBJ2-5; unclear D gene. The germline V and J ends were trimmed by 6 bases and 7 bases, with 15 bases remaining between them. Germline V gives CDR1 KGHSH, CDR2 LQKENI. CDR3 length equals 13 residues. The CDR3 region is CASSPEYPRTQYF. The CDR3 nucleotides are TGTGCCAGCTCTCCAGAATACCCCCGGACCCAGTACTTC.

The chain combines TRBV6-6 with TRBJ1-2; no clear D gene. CDR1 MNHNY and CDR2 SVGAGI come from the germline V gene (reference sequence). V was trimmed by 2 bases and J by 0 bases, leaving 7 bases between them. The CDR3 length is 14 residues. In DNA form, the CDR3 reads TGTGCCAGCAGTTACGTCCAGCCTAACTATGGCTACACCTTC. Protein product: CASSYVQPNYGYTF.